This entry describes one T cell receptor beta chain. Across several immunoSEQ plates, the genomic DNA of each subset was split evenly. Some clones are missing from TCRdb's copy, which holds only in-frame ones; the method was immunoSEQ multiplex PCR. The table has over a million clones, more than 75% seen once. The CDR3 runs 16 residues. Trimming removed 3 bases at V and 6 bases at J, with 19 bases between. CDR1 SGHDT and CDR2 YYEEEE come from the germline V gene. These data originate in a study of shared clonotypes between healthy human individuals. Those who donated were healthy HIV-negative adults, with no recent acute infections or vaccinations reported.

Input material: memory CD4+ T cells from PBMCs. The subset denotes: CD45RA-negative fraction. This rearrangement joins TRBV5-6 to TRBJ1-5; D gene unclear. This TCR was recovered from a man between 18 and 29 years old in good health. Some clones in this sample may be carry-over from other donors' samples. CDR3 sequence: CASSSYRGVVSQPQHF. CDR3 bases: TGTGCCAGCAGCTCCTACCGTGGGGTTGTGAGTCAGCCCCAGCATTTT.